The source of this T cell receptor beta chain is a study of CXCR3-negative and CXCR3-positive naive CD8 T cells. Study results and limitations: After cryopreservation, CXCR3 expression dropped partially; most assays used fresh PBMCs. CXCR3-positive naive cells carried more hydrophobic TRB CDR3s than CXCR3-negative ones.

5' RACE with UMI labels generated the TRB cDNA libraries. TCRdb processed the 5' RACE reads again and assigns one entry to each CDR3 protein, with no DNA. In all, the sample yields 150,000 to 170,000 distinct CDR3 sequences. The CDR3 totals 14 residues. Germline V gives CDR1 SEHNR, CDR2 FQNEAQ (reference sequence). Details on this clonotype: Antigen specificity is unknown.

This sequence joins TRBV7-9 and TRBJ2-7; the TCRdb call, TRBD1, lacks DNA for checking. Sequencing was performed on naive CXCR3+ CD8+ T cells from blood. This sample's subset: CD45RO-CCR7+CD27+CD95- naive CD8+ T cells expressing CXCR3 (TNR3+). The TCR comes from a human donor in good health. Some clones in this sample may be carry-over from other donors' samples. CDR3 protein: CASSPQASVYEQYF.